The 28 T cell receptor beta chains below all came from one sample that was sequenced in a study of T cells after yellow fever vaccination. TCRdb re-analysed the 5' RACE reads in MiXCR, keeping a single row per CDR3 protein. The sample lists around 65,000 distinct CDR3 sequences; approximately 6.2% were seen once. Here the sequenced sample was CD4+ T cells sorted from PBMCs, taken roughly 14 days after the first yellow fever vaccination. Source of these receptors: a man aged 18 to 29 who received the YFV17D yellow fever vaccine.

This clonotype came up many times. This chain's CDR3 is CATTRDPYNEQFF. The CDR3 DNA sequence: TGTGCCACCACTCGTGATCCTTACAATGAGCAGTTCTTC. This chain links TRBV12-3 or TRBV12-4 with TRBJ2-1; no clear D. The CDR3 has 13 residues. Trimming removed 10 bases at V and 4 bases at J, with 14 bases between.

This clonotype was counted at least ten times. The chain is built from TRBV11-1 and TRBJ2-1; the D is unclear. CDR1 is SGHAT, CDR2 FQDESV, per germline (reference sequence). The V end was cut by 1 base, the J end by 5 bases, with 6 bases between. The CDR3 has 13 amino acids. DNA of the CDR3: TGTGCCAGCAGCTTAGACACGAACAATGAGCAGTTCTTC. It yields the protein CASSLDTNNEQFF. Drawing the rest from reference TRBV11-1 and TRBJ2-1, the complete variable domain is EAEVAQSPRYKITEKSQAVAFWCDPISGHATLYWYRQILGQGPELLVQFQDESVVDDSQLPKDRFSAERLKGVDSTLKIQPAELGDSAMYLCASSLDTNNEQFFGPGTRLTVL.

This clonotype was detected ten times or more. The V gene is TRBV20-1, the J gene TRBJ2-3, with TRBD1 matching 9 bases. The J segment lost 4 bases and the V segment lost 4 bases, leaving 9 bases of the junction unmatched. The CDR3 runs 15 residues. Per germline, CDR1 DFQATT and CDR2 SNEGSKA (reference sequence). The CDR3 region is CSATTGTGRADTQYF. CDR3 bases: TGCAGTGCTACAACTGGGACAGGGAGGGCAGATACGCAGTATTTT.

This rearrangement joins TRBV20-1 to TRBJ2-7; D not certain. V dropped 0 bases and J dropped 6 bases, with 12 bases sitting between them. CDR3 length equals 13 residues. Germline values: CDR1 DFQATT, CDR2 SNEGSKA (reference sequence). CDR3 region: CSARDRIDGEQYV. The CDR3 DNA is TGCAGTGCTAGAGATCGGATAGATGGCGAGCAGTACGTC.

This clonotype was observed at least ten times. The rearrangement uses TRBV5-1 and TRBJ2-5; 7 nucleotides align to TRBD2. CDR1 SGHRS and CDR2 YFSETQ come from the germline V gene. V was clipped by 2 bases and J by 0 bases; unmatched bases: 1. The CDR3 has 14 residues. The CDR3 region has the DNA TGCGCCAGCAGCTTCGGGGGGTACCAAGAGACCCAGTACTTC. It yields the protein CASSFGGYQETQYF. Combining the CDR3 with reference TRBV5-1 and TRBJ2-5 gives the whole variable domain KAGVTQTPRYLIKTRGQQVTLSCSPISGHRSVSWYQQTPGQGLQFLFEYFSETQRNKGNFPGRFSGRQFSNSRSEMNVSTLELGDSALYLCASSFGGYQETQYFGPGTRLLVL.

This clonotype was recorded at least ten times. The genes are TRBV6-6 and TRBJ2-3, with D unclear. V was trimmed by 4 bases and J by 2 bases, leaving 4 bases between them. The length of the CDR3 is 12 residues. In germline, CDR1 is MNHNY, CDR2 SVGAGI (reference sequence). The CDR3 sequence is CASSSLTDTQYF. CDR3 in DNA: TGTGCCAGCAGTTCCCTCACAGATACGCAGTATTTT.

This clonotype was observed at least ten times. This sequence joins TRBV7-8 and TRBJ2-5, with D perhaps TRBD2 (6 bases). Trimming removed 5 bases from V and 2 bases from J, with 21 bases in between. The CDR3 covers 17 residues. Germline V CDR1 and CDR2: SGHVS, FQNEAQ. CDR3 sequence reads: CASSLREIGKGQETQYF. Written as DNA, the CDR3 is TGTGCCAGCAGCCTACGGGAGATCGGAAAGGGGCAAGAGACCCAGTACTTC.

In this sample, this clonotype turned up many times. The chain combines TRBV5-4 with TRBJ2-1; 8 nucleotides line up with TRBD2. CDR1 SGHNT and CDR2 YYREEE come from the germline V gene (reference sequence). CDR3 length equals 16 residues. V trimming: 3 bases; J trimming: 9 bases; junction bases outside the gene matches: 14. CDR3 DNA: TGTGCCAGCAGCTCCGGACTAGCCATTTTCTTTGGTGAGCAGTTCTTC. This sequence encodes CASSSGLAIFFGEQFF.

This clonotype was counted at least ten times. The CDR3 sequence is CASSLVGSATIYF. CDR3 DNA sequence: TGTGCCAGCAGCTTAGTCGGCTCGGCCACCATATATTTT. The chain combines TRBV7-2 with TRBJ1-3; D is undetermined. With 1 base removed from V and 9 bases from J, the gap between germline ends came to 10 bases. CDR1 and CDR2 (germline): SGHTA, FQGNSA. The length of the CDR3 is 13 residues.

This clonotype showed up many times. The V call is TRBV20-1, the J call TRBJ2-5, with a tentative D call TRBD2 (5 bases). This CDR3 contains 14 residues. Looked up from germline, CDR1 is DFQATT and CDR2 is SNEGSKA (reference sequence). Trimming removed 0 bases at V and 1 base at J, with 9 bases between. CDR3 sequence reads: CSARDVRVQETQYF. For the CDR3, the DNA is TGCAGTGCTAGAGATGTGCGGGTCCAAGAGACCCAGTACTTC.

This clonotype was seen many times. The genes are TRBV4-3 and TRBJ2-1, with D possibly TRBD2 on 5 matching bases. This CDR3 has 17 amino acids. V lost 1 base and J lost 0, with 13 bases in between. Germline V gives CDR1 LGHNA, CDR2 YSLEER. The CDR3 protein is CASSQGVGSPSYNEQFF. CDR3 bases: TGCGCCAGCAGCCAAGGAGTGGGGAGCCCCTCCTACAATGAGCAGTTCTTC.

There are many counts of this clonotype. This chain links TRBV3-1 with TRBJ1-1; no clear D gene. Trimming took off 6 bases at V and 1 base at J, with 15 bases between the two ends. Germline CDR1 is LGHDT and CDR2 is YNNKEL (reference sequence). CDR3 length: 15 amino acids. The chain's CDR3 is CASRKLLQWNTEAFF. CDR3 bases: TGTGCCAGCAGGAAACTCTTACAGTGGAACACTGAAGCTTTCTTT.

The sample holds many counts of this clonotype. The chain couples TRBV7-9 to TRBJ2-1; 7 nucleotides agree with TRBD1. The ends lost 4 bases at V and 7 bases at J; junction bases unmatched: 7. CDR1 is SEHNR and CDR2 is FQNEAQ in the germline V gene (reference sequence). The CDR3 extends over 14 amino acids. The CDR3, as DNA: TGTGCCAGCAGCTGGTGGGACAGACCAAATGAGCAGTTCTTC. It is translated as CASSWWDRPNEQFF.

In its sample, this clonotype was seen many times. The V and J genes are TRBV4-3 and TRBJ2-3; TRBD1 aligns across 7 bases. In germline, CDR1 is LGHNA, CDR2 YSLEER. The V and J ends lost 4 bases and 3 bases, in that order; junction bases with no gene match: 7. The CDR3 has 15 residues. The CDR3 loop is CASSRAGTATDTQYF. CDR3 DNA: TGCGCCAGCAGCCGAGCCGGGACAGCGACAGATACGCAGTATTTT.

This clonotype was found once. A much larger clone is a single base away; this may be a read error. The chain employs TRBV18 and TRBJ2-1; D perhaps matches TRBD2 (7 bases). Trimming cost V 4 bases and J 8 bases, with 21 bases left between them. CDR1 and CDR2 (germline): KGHSH, LQKENI. CDR3 length: 16 amino acids. The CDR3 sequence is CASSLPTSFAGDEQFF. CDR3 bases: TGTGCCAGCTCACTCCCGACTAGCTTCGCAGGGGATGAGCAGTTCTTC.

The sample holds many counts of this clonotype. This chain connects TRBV6-1 to TRBJ1-5; D is uncertain. V was trimmed by 2 bases and J by 7 bases, leaving 9 bases between them. This CDR3 contains 13 residues. Per the germline V gene, CDR1 is MNHNS and CDR2 is SASEGT. CDR3 sequence (DNA): TGTGCCAGCAGTGAATTTGGGAACCAGCCCCAGCATTTT. Its translation is CASSEFGNQPQHF.

This clonotype was seen ten or more times. The chain combines TRBV28 with TRBJ1-5; a weak D match, TRBD1 (6 bases). CDR3 length equals 14 residues. Trimming stripped 4 bases from V and 7 bases from J, with 14 bases between. Germline values: CDR1 MDHEN, CDR2 SYDVKM. This chain's CDR3 is CASSSPGARQPQHF. The CDR3, as DNA: TGTGCCAGCAGTTCACCGGGGGCGAGACAGCCCCAGCATTTT.

This clonotype was recorded at least ten times. V usage is TRBV5-1 and J usage is TRBJ2-7, with TRBD1 identical over 7 bases. With 4 bases clipped from V and 6 bases from J, the junction kept 4 bases outside the gene matches. Per germline, CDR1 SGHRS and CDR2 YFSETQ. This CDR3 spans 12 amino acids. The CDR3 coding sequence is TGCGCCAGCAGCCTACAGGGGAGCGAGCAGTACTTC. Amino acid sequence: CASSLQGSEQYF.

This clonotype was recorded many times. The V gene is TRBV5-6, the J gene TRBJ2-7; 9 bases agree with TRBD1. Per the germline V gene, CDR1 is SGHDT and CDR2 is YYEEEE. This CDR3 contains 13 residues. V lost 4 bases and J lost 4; bases outside the gene matches: 3. The CDR3 DNA sequence: TGTGCCAGCAGCGGGGGACAGGGATACGAGCAGTACTTC. This sequence encodes CASSGGQGYEQYF.

This clonotype appeared many times. The chain couples TRBV7-2 to TRBJ1-2; the D is unclear. The length of the CDR3 is 15 residues. CDR1 and CDR2 (germline): SGHTA, FQGNSA. The germline V and J ends were trimmed by 0 bases and 4 bases, with 12 bases remaining between them. The chain's CDR3 is CASSLAPTLIYGYTF. DNA for the CDR3: TGTGCCAGCAGCTTAGCGCCGACACTGATCTATGGCTACACCTTC.

This clonotype appeared many times. V gene TRBV6-2 or TRBV6-3 combines with J gene TRBJ2-7; TRBD2 matches at 10 bases. The CDR3 extends over 15 amino acids. V shed 0 bases and J 5 bases; nucleotides not matched to a gene: 4. Germline CDR1 MNHEY, CDR2 SVGEGT. The CDR3 spells CASSYSAGGPHEQYV. The CDR3 coding sequence is TGTGCCAGCAGTTACTCAGCGGGGGGGCCGCACGAGCAGTACGTC.

This clonotype showed up many times. The chain links TRBV20-1 to TRBJ1-1; perhaps TRBD1 as D (5 bases). Germline loops: CDR1 DFQATT, CDR2 SNEGSKA (reference sequence). CDR3 length equals 15 residues. V dropped 6 bases and J dropped 1 base, with 18 bases sitting between them. The CDR3 DNA reads as TGCAGTGCAAAATCCCTGGGGGACCCGAACACTGAAGCTTTCTTT. It codes for CSAKSLGDPNTEAFF.

This clonotype was seen only a few times. V usage is TRBV5-4 and J usage is TRBJ2-3; D call uncertain. Germline V gene lookup returns CDR1 SGHNT and CDR2 YYREEE (reference sequence). The CDR3 runs 13 residues. V was clipped by 1 base and J by 4 bases, with 7 bases between them. This CDR3 reads CASSLFPADTQYF. The CDR3 region has the DNA TGTGCCAGCAGCTTGTTCCCGGCAGATACGCAGTATTTT.

In this sample, this clonotype turned up many times. The chain carries TRBV11-2 and TRBJ2-7, with TRBD1 matching over 11 bases. V was clipped by 1 base and J by 1 base; unmatched bases: 9. The germline V gene has CDR1 SGHAT and CDR2 FQNNGV. The length of the CDR3 is 18 residues. In DNA, the CDR3 is TGTGCCAGCAGCTTAGTCGGACAGGGGGCAGAGGGGTCCTACGAGCAGTACTTC. Encoded protein: CASSLVGQGAEGSYEQYF.

This clonotype was found many times. The V and J genes are TRBV5-6 and TRBJ2-6, with unresolved D. V lost 0 bases and J 0 bases, leaving 7 bases between the germline ends. CDR3 size: 16 residues. Germline CDR1 and CDR2: SGHDT and YYEEEE. The CDR3 DNA is TGTGCCAGCAGCTTGGACGTTCACTCTGGGGCCAACGTCCTGACTTTC. It codes for CASSLDVHSGANVLTF.

This clonotype was picked up many times. J is TRBJ1-4 and V is TRBV6-5, with no clear D. Per germline, CDR1 MNHEY and CDR2 SVGAGI. V lost 6 bases and J 1 base, leaving 9 bases between the germline ends. The CDR3 is made up of 14 amino acids. The CDR3 DNA follows: TGTGCCAGCAGCGGAAGTCTAACTAATGAAAAACTGTTTTTT. Translation gives CASSGSLTNEKLFF.

Only a few counts were recorded for this clonotype. This chain connects TRBV4-3 to TRBJ2-1; tentative D call: TRBD2 (6 bases). V lost 0 bases and J lost 2, with 17 bases in between. The CDR3 is 18 residues long. Germline V gives CDR1 LGHNA, CDR2 YSLEER. Written as DNA, the CDR3 is TGCGCCAGCAGCCAAGATCTCAGATGGCGGGAAGCCTACAATGAGCAGTTCTTC. Translation: CASSQDLRWREAYNEQFF.

This clonotype has a count of ten or more. The gene calls are TRBV27 and TRBJ1-6; D uncertain. Germline CDR1 reads MNHEY; CDR2 reads SMNVEV (reference sequence). V shed 6 bases and J shed 10 bases, with 16 bases lying between them. This CDR3 comprises 14 residues. In DNA form, the CDR3 reads TGTGCCAGCAGCCTTGACTGGGGTAACTCACCCCTCCACTTT. Translation gives CASSLDWGNSPLHF.